This T cell receptor (beta chain) was captured in a study of OX40 agonist ivuxolimab in advanced cancers. About the study: Patients were given ivuxolimab, an antibody that agonizes OX40 (CD134). Study-level points and caveats: CD8+ T cells were the subset that, on average, had more expanded clones than CD4+.

Germline values: CDR1 SNHLY, CDR2 FYNNEI. The CDR3 loop spans 15 amino acids. Trimming removed 5 bases from V and 0 bases from J; junction bases left unmatched: 4. Notes on this clone: Its cognate antigen is unknown.

Generated by immunoSEQ multiplex PCR, the TCRdb table keeps only in-frame clones and is missing some. The sample includes fewer than 100,000 clones, approximately 83% of them seen just once. The TCR was taken from an adult with an advanced solid tumor such as melanoma, head and neck, liver or kidney cancer. V is TRBV2 and J is TRBJ1-3; TRBD1 matches 7 bases. Sequencing was performed on CD4+ or CD8+ T cells sorted from blood, taken in a trial of the OX40 agonist ivuxolimab. CDR3 protein: CASSWTGISGNTIYF. The CDR3 DNA sequence: TGTGCCAGCAGTTGGACAGGTATCTCTGGAAACACCATATATTTT.